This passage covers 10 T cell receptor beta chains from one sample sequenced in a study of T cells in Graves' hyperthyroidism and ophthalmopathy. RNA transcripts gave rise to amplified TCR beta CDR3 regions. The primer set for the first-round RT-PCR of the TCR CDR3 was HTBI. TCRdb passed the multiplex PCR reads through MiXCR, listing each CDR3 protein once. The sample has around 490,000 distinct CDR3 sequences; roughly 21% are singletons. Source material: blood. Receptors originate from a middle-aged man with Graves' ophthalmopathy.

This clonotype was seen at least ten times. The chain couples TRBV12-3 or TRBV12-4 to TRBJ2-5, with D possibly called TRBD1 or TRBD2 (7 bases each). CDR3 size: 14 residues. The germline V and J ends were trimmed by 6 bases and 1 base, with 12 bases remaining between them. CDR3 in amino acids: CASSQGGPQETQYF. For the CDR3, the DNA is TGTGCCAGCAGCCAGGGGGGGCCCCAAGAGACCCAGTACTTC.

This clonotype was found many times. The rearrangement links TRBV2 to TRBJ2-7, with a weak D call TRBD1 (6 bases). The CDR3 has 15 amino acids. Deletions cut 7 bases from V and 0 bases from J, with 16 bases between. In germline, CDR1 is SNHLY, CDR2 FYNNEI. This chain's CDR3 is CASKTDSLLSYEQYF. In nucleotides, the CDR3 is TGTGCCAGCAAAACGGACAGCCTCCTCTCCTACGAGCAGTACTTC.

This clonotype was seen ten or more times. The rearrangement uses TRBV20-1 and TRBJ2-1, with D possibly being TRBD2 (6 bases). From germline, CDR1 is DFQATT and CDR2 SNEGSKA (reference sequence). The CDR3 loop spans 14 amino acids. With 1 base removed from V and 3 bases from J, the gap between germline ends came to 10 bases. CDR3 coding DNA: TGCAGTGCTAGAGGGCGGGATCTCTACAATGAGCAGTTCTTC. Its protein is CSARGRDLYNEQFF.

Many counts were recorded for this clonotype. The DNA for the CDR3 is TGTGCCAAGGTGGCCCAACGGACACCCCATGGCTACACCTTC. The encoded protein is CAKVAQRTPHGYTF. The V call is TRBV2, the J call TRBJ1-2; tentatively, D is TRBD1 (5 bases). Germline CDR1 is SNHLY and CDR2 is FYNNEI. The CDR3 extends over 14 amino acids. V lost 10 bases, J lost 6 bases, and 21 bases lay in between. Supplemented by reference TRBV2 and TRBJ1-2, the full variable domain reads EPEVTQTPSHQVTQMGQEVILRCVPISNHLYFYWYRQILGQKVEFLVSFYNNEISEKSEIFDDQFSVERPDGSNFTLKIRSTKLEDSAMYFCAKVAQRTPHGYTFGSGTRLTVV.

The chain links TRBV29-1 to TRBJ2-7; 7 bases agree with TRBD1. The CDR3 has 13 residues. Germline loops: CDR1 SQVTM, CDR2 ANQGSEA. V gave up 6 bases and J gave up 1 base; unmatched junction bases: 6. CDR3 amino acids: CSVEQQGSYEQYF. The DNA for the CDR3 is TGCAGCGTGGAACAACAGGGGTCCTACGAGCAGTACTTC.

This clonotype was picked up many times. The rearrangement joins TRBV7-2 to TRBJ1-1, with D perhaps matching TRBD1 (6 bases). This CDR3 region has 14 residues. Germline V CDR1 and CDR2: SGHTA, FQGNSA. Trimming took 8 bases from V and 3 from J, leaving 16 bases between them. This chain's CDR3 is CASGNPGDHTEAFF. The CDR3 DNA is TGTGCCAGCGGCAACCCAGGGGATCACACTGAAGCTTTCTTT.

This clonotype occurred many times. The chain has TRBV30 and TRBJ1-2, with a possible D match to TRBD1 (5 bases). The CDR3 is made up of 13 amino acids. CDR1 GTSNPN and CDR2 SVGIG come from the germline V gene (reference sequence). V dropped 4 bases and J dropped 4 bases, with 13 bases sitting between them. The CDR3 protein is CAWIGQGVYGYTF. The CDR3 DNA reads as TGTGCCTGGATAGGTCAGGGAGTCTATGGCTACACCTTC.

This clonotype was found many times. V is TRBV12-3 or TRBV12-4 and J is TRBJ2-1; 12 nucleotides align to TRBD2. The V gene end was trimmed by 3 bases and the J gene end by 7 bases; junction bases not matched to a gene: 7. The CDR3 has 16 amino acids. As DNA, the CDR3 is TGTGCCAGCAGTTTCTTCCCTAGCGGGGGGGCTAATGAGCAGTTCTTC. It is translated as CASSFFPSGGANEQFF.

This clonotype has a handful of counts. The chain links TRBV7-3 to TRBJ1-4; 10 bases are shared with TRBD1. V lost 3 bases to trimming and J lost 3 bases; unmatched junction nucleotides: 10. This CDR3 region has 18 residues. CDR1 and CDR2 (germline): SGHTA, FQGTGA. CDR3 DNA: TGTGCCAGCAGCTTTAACCCGGGACAGGGGATAGCTAATGAAAAACTGTTTTTT. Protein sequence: CASSFNPGQGIANEKLFF.

The CDR3 sequence: CASSTGWSTDTQYF. CDR3 nucleotide sequence: TGTGCCAGCAGTACTGGATGGAGCACAGATACGCAGTATTTT. This chain links TRBV3-1 with TRBJ2-3, with D uncertain. Trimming took 6 bases from V and 0 from J, leaving 10 bases between them. The CDR3 contains 14 residues. CDR1 and CDR2 from the germline V gene are LGHDT and YNNKEL (reference sequence).